The T cell receptor beta chain under discussion was sequenced for a study of blood T cell repertoires in COVID-19. For the study at large: Sites across the United States, Italy and Spain contributed samples from acute and convalescent COVID-19. PBMCs, B-cell-depleted T cells, or T cells provided the cDNA or gDNA that made up the material.

Germline CDR1 and CDR2: SGHRS and YFSETQ. The CDR3 runs 16 residues. V lost 2 bases to trimming and J lost 10 bases; unmatched junction nucleotides: 16. Authors' analysis steps: The assay estimated nucleated cells by amplifying reference gene primers. Data came from immunoSEQ multiplex PCR; TCRdb stores just in-frame clones and leaves some out. Clone size and the V and J calls come from that table; the DNA yielded D and trimming. The sample carries 200,000 to 250,000 clones, around 90% recorded once. The chain has TRBV5-1 and TRBJ1-2; 8 bases map to TRBD1. Sequenced input: peripheral blood. This receptor was identified in a man aged 80 or over with acute or convalescent COVID-19. This chain's CDR3 is CASSFNPDRASLLYTF. CDR3 bases: TGCGCCAGCAGCTTCAACCCGGACAGGGCGTCCCTTCTCTACACCTTC.